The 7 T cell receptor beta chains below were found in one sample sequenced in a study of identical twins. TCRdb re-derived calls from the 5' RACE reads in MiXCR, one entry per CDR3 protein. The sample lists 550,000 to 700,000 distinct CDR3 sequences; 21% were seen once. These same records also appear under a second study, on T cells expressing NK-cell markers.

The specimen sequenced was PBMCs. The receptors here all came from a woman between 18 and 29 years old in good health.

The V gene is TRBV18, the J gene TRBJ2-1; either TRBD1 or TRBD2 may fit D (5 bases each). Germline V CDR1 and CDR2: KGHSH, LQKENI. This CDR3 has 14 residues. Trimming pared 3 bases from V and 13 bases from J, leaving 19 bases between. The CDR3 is CASSPAKITGPQFF. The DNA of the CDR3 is TGTGCCAGCTCACCCGCCAAGATAACGGGGCCTCAGTTCTTC.

In DNA, the CDR3 is TGCGCCAGCAGCTTGGCTTTACTAGCGGGGCGCGATACGCAGTATTTT. Protein: CASSLALLAGRDTQYF. The chain uses TRBV5-1 and TRBJ2-3, with 10 bases lining up with TRBD2. Germline CDR1 is SGHRS and CDR2 is YFSETQ. This CDR3 contains 16 residues. V lost 0 bases, J lost 6 bases, and 7 bases stayed unmatched.

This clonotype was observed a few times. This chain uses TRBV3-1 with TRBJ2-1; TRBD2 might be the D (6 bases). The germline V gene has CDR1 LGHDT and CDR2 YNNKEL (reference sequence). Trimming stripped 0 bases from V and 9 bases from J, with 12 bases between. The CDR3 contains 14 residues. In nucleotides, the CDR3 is TGTGCCAGCAGCCAAGATGGGAGGTTTAGTGAGCAGTTCTTC. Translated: CASSQDGRFSEQFF.

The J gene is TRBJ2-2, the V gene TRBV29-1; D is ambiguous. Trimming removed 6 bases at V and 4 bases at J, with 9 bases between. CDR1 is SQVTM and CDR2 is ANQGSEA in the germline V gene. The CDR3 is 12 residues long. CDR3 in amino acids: CSVLKGTGELFF. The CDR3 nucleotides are TGCAGCGTCTTGAAGGGCACCGGGGAGCTGTTTTTT.

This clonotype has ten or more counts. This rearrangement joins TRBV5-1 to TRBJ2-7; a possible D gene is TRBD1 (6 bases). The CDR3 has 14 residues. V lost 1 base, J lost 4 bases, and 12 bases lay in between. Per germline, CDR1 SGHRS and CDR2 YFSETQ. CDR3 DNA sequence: TGCGCCAGCAGCTTGTCCCAGGGGCTATACGAGCAGTACTTC. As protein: CASSLSQGLYEQYF.

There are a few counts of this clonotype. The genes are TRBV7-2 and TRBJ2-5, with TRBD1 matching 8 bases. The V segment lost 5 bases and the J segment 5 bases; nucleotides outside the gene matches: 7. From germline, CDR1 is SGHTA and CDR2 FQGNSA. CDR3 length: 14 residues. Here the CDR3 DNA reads TGTGCCAGCAGCCCGACAGGGGAGTTGGAGACCCAGTACTTC. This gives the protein CASSPTGELETQYF.

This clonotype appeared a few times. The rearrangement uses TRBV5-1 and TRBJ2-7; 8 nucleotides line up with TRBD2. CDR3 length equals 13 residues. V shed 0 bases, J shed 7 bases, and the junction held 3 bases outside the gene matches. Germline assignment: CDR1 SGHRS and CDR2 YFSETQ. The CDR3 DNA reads TGCGCCAGCAGCTTGGAACGGGGGGGAGAGCAGTACTTC. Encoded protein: CASSLERGGEQYF.